Below, 5 T cell receptor beta chains from the same sample are listed, as sequenced in a study of T-cell memory formation after mild COVID-19. TCRdb redid the calling of the 5' RACE reads with MiXCR, one entry per CDR3 protein. The table records 470,000 or so distinct CDR3 sequences, 20% of them present only once. Sample: PBMCs or a T cell subset sorted from them (not recorded which). These receptors were obtained from an adult woman who had mild COVID-19 (a few samples of this study predate the infection). Cell type and time point are not known.

This clonotype was found a few times. The chain has TRBV30 and TRBJ1-2, with D tentatively TRBD1 (5 bases). Germline V gene data show CDR1 as GTSNPN and CDR2 as SVGIG (reference sequence). Trimming shortened V by 7 bases and J by 4 bases, and 25 bases separated the two germline ends. There are 16 residues in the CDR3. The CDR3 loop is CASFWEAGRLVYGYTF. Written as DNA, the CDR3 is TGTGCCTCCTTCTGGGAGGCAGGGCGGCTCGTCTATGGCTACACCTTC.

This clonotype turned up a few times. The gene calls are TRBV11-1 and TRBJ2-1; 9 bases align to TRBD2. The CDR3 spans 15 residues. Germline CDR1 and CDR2: SGHAT and FQDESV (reference sequence). Unmatched junction bases numbered 12, after V lost 8 bases and J lost 7 bases. CDR3 in amino acids: CASRIDHAGGNEQFF. The CDR3, as DNA: TGTGCCAGCCGTATCGACCATGCGGGGGGGAATGAGCAGTTCTTC.

The V call is TRBV6-2 or TRBV6-3, the J call TRBJ1-1, with 11 bases identical to TRBD1. The CDR3 loop spans 19 amino acids. The germline CDR1 and CDR2 sequences are MNHEY and SVGEGT. V lost 4 bases to trimming and J lost 4 bases; unmatched junction nucleotides: 17. The CDR3 nucleotides read TGTGCCAGCAGTTCGCGGGCGTTACGGGACAGGGGGAAGGTCACTGAAGCTTTCTTT. Encoded protein: CASSSRALRDRGKVTEAFF.

Only a few counts were recorded for this clonotype. This chain uses TRBV20-1 with TRBJ2-7; 9 bases are shared with TRBD2. This CDR3 comprises 15 residues. V lost 0 bases to trimming and J lost 3 bases; unmatched junction nucleotides: 6. Germline CDR1 and CDR2: DFQATT and SNEGSKA (reference sequence). The CDR3 DNA reads TGCAGTGCTAGAGATAGGGCTAGCGGGATCTACGAGCAGTACTTC. Amino acid sequence: CSARDRASGIYEQYF.

This clonotype appeared a few times. The chain couples TRBV15 to TRBJ1-5, with D unresolved. The germline CDR1 and CDR2 sequences are LNHNV and YYDKDF (reference sequence). The CDR3 has 16 amino acids. V was pared by 0 bases and J by 6 bases, with 15 bases between. Here the CDR3 DNA reads TGTGCCACCAGCAGAGATGCCCTCAGCAACCCTCAGCCCCAGCATTTT. Protein product: CATSRDALSNPQPQHF.